Presented here are 16 T cell receptor beta chains from one specimen sequenced in a study of blood T cell repertoires in COVID-19. Sequencing was performed with immunoSEQ multiplex PCR; in TCRdb, only in-frame clones are kept and a portion is missing. The table has about 200,000 clones, over 75% seen once. Sequencing was done on a sample of peripheral blood. These receptors were collected from a woman aged 40-49 years who had recovered from COVID-19.

The rearrangement links TRBV29-1 to TRBJ2-7; the match to TRBD1 covers 9 bases. With 3 bases clipped from V and 3 bases from J, the junction kept 6 bases outside the gene matches. This CDR3 spans 14 amino acids. Germline assignment: CDR1 SQVTM and CDR2 ANQGSEA. Here the CDR3 DNA reads TGCAGCGTTGAGGGACAGGGTTTAGTCTACGAGCAGTACTTC. Translation: CSVEGQGLVYEQYF.

The V and J genes are TRBV24-1 and TRBJ2-1; 8 nucleotides align to TRBD1. CDR3 length: 14 residues. V lost 9 bases to trimming and J lost 3 bases; unmatched junction nucleotides: 6. Looked up from germline, CDR1 is KGHDR and CDR2 is SFDVKD. CDR3 sequence (DNA): TGTGCCACCCGGCCGACAGGGGACTACAATGAGCAGTTCTTC. It yields the protein CATRPTGDYNEQFF.

A note on this clone: Other nucleotide sequences from this sample produce the same CDR3. V and J are TRBV12-3 or TRBV12-4 and TRBJ2-7, with 9 bases that match TRBD1. Germline trimming cut 5 bases from V and 6 bases from J; bases unmatched to any gene: 2. The CDR3 covers 12 residues. This CDR3 is CASSPTGGEQYF. CDR3 DNA sequence: TGTGCCAGCAGTCCGACAGGGGGCGAGCAGTACTTC.

V usage is TRBV28 and J usage is TRBJ1-3; TRBD1 is a possible D gene (6 bases). Trimming stripped 7 bases from V and 0 bases from J, with 10 bases between. The V gene's germline CDR1 is MDHEN and CDR2 SYDVKM. This CDR3 is 14 amino acids long. This CDR3 is CASTKTGSGNTIYF. The CDR3, as DNA: TGTGCCAGCACTAAGACAGGCTCTGGAAACACCATATATTTT.

This clone was detected only a few times. The chain employs TRBV4-3 and TRBJ2-1; 7 nucleotides align to TRBD2. V shed 0 bases and J 4 bases; nucleotides not matched to a gene: 18. The CDR3 runs 20 residues. CDR1 and CDR2 from the germline V gene are LGHNA and YSLEER. CDR3 protein: CASSQDEGLLGRGLYNEQFF. The CDR3 DNA reads TGCGCCAGCAGCCAAGATGAGGGACTATTGGGGCGGGGGTTATACAATGAGCAGTTCTTC.

The V gene is TRBV6-1, the J gene TRBJ2-1, with D maybe TRBD1 (6 bases). Germline loops: CDR1 MNHNS, CDR2 SASEGT. The CDR3 loop spans 14 amino acids. V lost 2 bases to trimming and J lost 7 bases, with 12 bases between them. DNA of the CDR3: TGTGCCAGCAGTGAAACAGGGCTAGGAAATGAGCAGTTCTTC. It yields the protein CASSETGLGNEQFF.

The chain carries TRBV5-1 and TRBJ1-4, with D maybe TRBD1 (5 bases). CDR3 length: 15 residues. V lost 8 bases and J lost 2, with 16 bases in between. Germline V CDR1 and CDR2: SGHRS, YFSETQ. CDR3 sequence: CASLGGRLTNEKLFF. In nucleotides, the CDR3 is TGCGCCAGTTTGGGGGGTAGGTTGACTAATGAAAAACTGTTTTTT.

V gene TRBV9 combines with J gene TRBJ1-3, with 7 bases fitting TRBD1. Germline V gene sequence: CDR1 SGDLS, CDR2 YYNGEE. Trimming cost V 3 bases and J 3 bases; bases outside gene matches: 6. CDR3 length: 15 amino acids. CDR3 residues: CASSERTGFGNTIYF. For the CDR3, the DNA is TGTGCCAGCAGCGAACGGACAGGCTTTGGAAACACCATATATTTT. Full variable domain (missing parts from reference TRBV9 and TRBJ1-3): DSGVTQTPKHLITATGQRVTLRCSPRSGDLSVYWYQQSLDQGLQFLIQYYNGEERAKGNILERFSAQQFPDLHSELNLSSLELGDSALYFCASSERTGFGNTIYFGEGSWLTVV.

The chain uses TRBV6-5 and TRBJ1-6; 7 nucleotides line up with TRBD1. The V gene end was trimmed by 5 bases and the J gene end by 6 bases; junction bases not matched to a gene: 4. Germline V CDR1 and CDR2: MNHEY, SVGAGI. CDR3 size: 14 residues. In nucleotides, the CDR3 is TGTGCCAGCAGTCGGGGACAGACTAATTCACCCCTCCACTTT. Amino acid sequence: CASSRGQTNSPLHF.

This chain uses TRBV7-6 with TRBJ2-7; D possibly corresponds to TRBD2 (5 bases). The CDR3 covers 16 residues. Germline V gene lookup returns CDR1 SGHVS and CDR2 FNYEAQ. Trimming cost V 0 bases and J 9 bases, with 21 bases left between them. CDR3 sequence reads: CASSLATAGGSYLQYF. The CDR3 coding sequence is TGTGCCAGCAGCTTAGCGACGGCGGGCGGGTCTTACCTGCAGTACTTC.

This chain connects TRBV29-1 to TRBJ2-5; D gene unclear. Germline-derived CDR1 and CDR2 are SQVTM and ANQGSEA. V lost 4 bases to trimming and J lost 4 bases, with 13 bases between them. This CDR3 spans 13 amino acids. CDR3 region: CSVVFTTGETQYF. The CDR3 nucleotides are TGCAGCGTTGTGTTCACCACGGGAGAGACCCAGTACTTC.

This clone was counted between two and nine times. The chain uses TRBV19 and TRBJ1-1; D is ambiguous. Trimming stripped 3 bases from V and 6 bases from J, with 8 bases between. The CDR3 consists of 12 residues. Looked up from germline, CDR1 is LNHDA and CDR2 is SQIVND (reference sequence). The CDR3 nucleotides read TGTGCCAGTAGTATGGTAACAGCTGAAGCTTTCTTT. Its translation: CASSMVTAEAFF.

The rearrangement joins TRBV3-1 (or the pseudogene TRBV3-2) to TRBJ2-2; D perhaps matches TRBD1 (5 bases). The CDR3 length is 14 residues. The germline gives CDR1 LGHDT, CDR2 YNNKEL (reference sequence). The CDR3 reads CPPANRLNTGELFF. The CDR3 DNA sequence: TGTCCCCCTGCAAACAGGTTGAACACCGGGGAGCTGTTTTTT.

This rearrangement joins TRBV5-6 to TRBJ2-2, with TRBD1 matching 7 bases. V was pared by 4 bases and J by 4 bases, with 4 bases of the junction left unmatched. Germline values: CDR1 SGHDT, CDR2 YYEEEE. This CDR3 region has 14 residues. CDR3 sequence reads: CASSLTGATGELFF. The CDR3 DNA reads as TGTGCCAGCAGCCTAACAGGGGCCACCGGGGAGCTGTTTTTT. The entire variable domain, with the rest obtained from reference TRBV5-6 and TRBJ2-2, is as follows: DAGVTQSPTHLIKTRGQQVTLRCSPKSGHDTVSWYQQALGQGPQFIFQYYEEEERQRGNFPDRFSGHQFPNYSSELNVNALLLGDSALYLCASSLTGATGELFFGEGSRLTVL.

This chain links TRBV24-1 with TRBJ2-1, with 10 bases matching TRBD2. The CDR3 runs 18 residues. Germline CDR1 is KGHDR and CDR2 is SFDVKD. V shed 1 base, J shed 0 bases, and the junction held 5 bases outside the gene matches. The CDR3 DNA is TGTGCCACCAGTGATTTCGAGCGGGAGGGCCTCTCCTACAATGAGCAGTTCTTC. This encodes CATSDFEREGLSYNEQFF.

The rearrangement joins TRBV19 to TRBJ1-1, with a possible D match to TRBD1 (6 bases). Deletions cut 10 bases from V and 0 bases from J, with 12 bases between. Germline V gene lookup returns CDR1 LNHDA and CDR2 SQIVND (reference sequence). The CDR3 is 13 residues long. This CDR3 reads CAISRGMNTEAFF. CDR3 DNA: TGTGCCATCAGCAGGGGAATGAACACTGAAGCTTTCTTT.